This entry features one T cell receptor (beta chain) sequence. Its antigen is as yet unknown. The sample is drawn from a study of identifying expanded T cells in peripheral blood. Clones were read by immunoSEQ multiplex PCR, and TCRdb kept only the in-frame ones, dropping some. The sample lists tens of thousands of clones, 84% occurring once. V lost 4 bases and J lost 0; bases outside the gene matches: 7. The CDR3 length is 16 residues. In germline, CDR1 is SGHRS, CDR2 YFSETQ. Broader study findings: Variance in clone template counts between roughly 2-week samples significantly increased with total template count across all healthy donors. Over about two and four weeks, about 17 and 20 clones changed, versus roughly 1.2 between replicates.

Healthy donors had no documented immune events, such as infections, while sampled. Sample: blood. The TCR sequence derives from a person between 18 and 75 years old in good health. This chain joins TRBV5-1 and TRBJ2-7; 10 bases agree with TRBD2. The CDR3 nucleotides are TGCGCCAGCAGCCCGCTATCTAGCGGGGGCTCCTACGAGCAGTACTTC. Amino acids: CASSPLSSGGSYEQYF.